This entry describes one T cell receptor beta chain. These data originate in a study of blood T cell repertoires in COVID-19. Turning to the study itself: Acute and convalescent COVID-19 specimens originated in the United States, Italy and Spain. Sources were T cells, B-cell-depleted T cells, or PBMCs; the material itself was cDNA or gDNA.

As originally analysed: Estimates of nucleated cell counts were drawn from the amplification of reference gene primers. TCRdb's table, derived via immunoSEQ multiplex PCR, lists solely in-frame clones and lacks some. The V and J calls and clone size are taken from that table; D and trimming were inferred from the DNA. The sample holds tens of thousands of clones, 86% seen once. The CDR3 has 13 residues. V lost 6 bases to trimming and J lost 3 bases, with 12 bases between them. The V gene's germline CDR1 is SGHAT and CDR2 FQNNGV. The clonotype was recovered from a man aged 25-40 years with acute or convalescent COVID-19. This chain joins TRBV11-2 and TRBJ2-7, with a tentative D call TRBD1 (7 bases). Sequenced: peripheral blood. The CDR3 DNA reads as TGTGCCAGCAGGGAGGGACAGAACTACGAGCAGTACTTC. Its protein is CASREGQNYEQYF.